This section outlines one T cell receptor beta chain sequence together with its context. This sample stems from a study of T cell responses to AZD1222 COVID-19 vaccine. Measured with immunoSEQ multiplex PCR; TCRdb has only the in-frame clones, and not every one. In the table there are about 130,000 clones, roughly 90% of which are singletons. The germline gives CDR1 LNHDA, CDR2 SQIVND (reference sequence). V gave up 3 bases and J gave up 4 bases, with 10 bases separating them. The CDR3 is made up of 13 amino acids. This material consisted of peripheral blood, taken on day 0 of AZD1222 vaccination. The chain couples TRBV19 to TRBJ2-7; possible D gene TRBD1, 5 bases. The clonotype originates from an adult in good health. The CDR3 sequence is CASSIHQGYEQYF. As DNA, the CDR3 is TGTGCCAGTAGTATCCATCAGGGTTACGAGCAGTACTTC.